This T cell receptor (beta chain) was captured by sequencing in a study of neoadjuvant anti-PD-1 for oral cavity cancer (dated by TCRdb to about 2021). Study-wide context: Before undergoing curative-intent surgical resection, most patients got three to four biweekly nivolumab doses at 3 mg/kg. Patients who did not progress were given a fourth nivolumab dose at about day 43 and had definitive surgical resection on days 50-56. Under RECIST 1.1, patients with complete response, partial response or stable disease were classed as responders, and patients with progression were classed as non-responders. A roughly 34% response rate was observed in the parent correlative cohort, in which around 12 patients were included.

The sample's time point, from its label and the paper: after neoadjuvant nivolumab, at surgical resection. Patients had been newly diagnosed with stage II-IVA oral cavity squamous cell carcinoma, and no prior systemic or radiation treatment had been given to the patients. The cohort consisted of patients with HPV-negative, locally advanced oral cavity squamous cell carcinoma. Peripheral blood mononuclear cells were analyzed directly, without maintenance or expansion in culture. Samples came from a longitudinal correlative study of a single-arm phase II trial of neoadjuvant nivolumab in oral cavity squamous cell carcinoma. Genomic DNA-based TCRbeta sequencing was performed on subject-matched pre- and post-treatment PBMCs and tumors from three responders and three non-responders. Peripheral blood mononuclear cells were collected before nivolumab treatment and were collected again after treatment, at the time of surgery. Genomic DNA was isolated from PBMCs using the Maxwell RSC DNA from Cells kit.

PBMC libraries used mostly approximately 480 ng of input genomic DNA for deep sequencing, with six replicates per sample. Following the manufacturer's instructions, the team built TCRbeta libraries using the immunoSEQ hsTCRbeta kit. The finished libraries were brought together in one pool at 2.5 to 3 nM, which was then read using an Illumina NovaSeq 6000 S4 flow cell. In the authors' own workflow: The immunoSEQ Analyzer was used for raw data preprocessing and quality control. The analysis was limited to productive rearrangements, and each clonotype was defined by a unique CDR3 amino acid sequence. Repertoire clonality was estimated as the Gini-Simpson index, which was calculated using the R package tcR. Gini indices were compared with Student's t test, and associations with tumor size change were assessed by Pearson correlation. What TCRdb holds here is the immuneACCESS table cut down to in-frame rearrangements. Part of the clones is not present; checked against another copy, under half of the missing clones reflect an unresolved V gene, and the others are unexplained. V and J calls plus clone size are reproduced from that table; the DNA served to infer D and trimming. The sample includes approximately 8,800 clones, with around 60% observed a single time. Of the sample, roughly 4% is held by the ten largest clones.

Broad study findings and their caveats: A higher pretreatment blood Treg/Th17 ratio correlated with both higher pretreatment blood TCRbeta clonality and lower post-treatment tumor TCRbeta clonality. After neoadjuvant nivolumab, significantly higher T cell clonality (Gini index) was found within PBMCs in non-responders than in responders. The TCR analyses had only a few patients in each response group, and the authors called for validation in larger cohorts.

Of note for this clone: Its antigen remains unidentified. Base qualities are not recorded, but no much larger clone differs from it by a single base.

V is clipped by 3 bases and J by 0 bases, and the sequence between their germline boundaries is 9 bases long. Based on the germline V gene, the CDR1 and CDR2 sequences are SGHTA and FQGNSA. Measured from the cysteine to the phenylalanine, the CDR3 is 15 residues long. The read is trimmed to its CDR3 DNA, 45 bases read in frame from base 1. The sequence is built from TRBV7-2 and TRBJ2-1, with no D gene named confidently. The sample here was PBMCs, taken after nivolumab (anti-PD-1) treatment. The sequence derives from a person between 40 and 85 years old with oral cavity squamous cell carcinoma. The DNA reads TGTGCCAGCAGCTTCGCAGACTTCTCCTACAATGAGCAGTTCTTC. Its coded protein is CASSFADFSYNEQFF.